A selection of T cell receptor beta chains follows, all from one sample in a study of blood T cell repertoires in COVID-19. Sequenced by immunoSEQ multiplex PCR; TCRdb stores in-frame clones only, minus some. The table has nearly 30,000 clones, roughly 80% seen once. Sequenced: peripheral blood. These receptors came from a woman in her 70s with acute or convalescent COVID-19. Both conserved end residues are part of each CDR3. The D gene is left open where the match is weak. Only part of the rows carry a size: once, few, many, or a class if the clone is expanded.

J,V,length,size,D,DNA,CDR3
TRBJ2-7,TRBV9,16,-,TRBD2,TGTGCCAGCAGCCCAAGCGGGATACCGACGTACTACGAGCAGTACTTC,CASSPSGIPTYYEQYF
TRBJ2-4,TRBV19,19,-,TRBD2,TGTGCCAGTAGTATCAGGACTAGCGGGAGGACGATAGCCAAAAACATTCAGTACTTC,CASSIRTSGRTIAKNIQYF
TRBJ2-7,TRBV5-5,15,-,TRBD2,TGTGCCAGCAGCAACCGAGCGGGGGGCTCCTACGAGCAGTACTTC,CASSNRAGGSYEQYF
TRBJ2-1,TRBV19,15,once,-,TGTGCCAGTAGTATAGTGGGCAGGGCGTCGAATGAGCAGTTCTTC,CASSIVGRASNEQFF
TRBJ2-7,TRBV28,16,-,TRBD1,TGTGCCAGCAGTGCGCCCGGGACAGGGCAACCCTACGAGCAGTACTTC,CASSAPGTGQPYEQYF
TRBJ1-4,TRBV15,18,-,-,TGTGCCACCAGAGGGGATAGTGGGGTTTCCGCAACTAATGAAAAACTGTTTTTT,CATRGDSGVSATNEKLFF
TRBJ2-2,TRBV27,17,-,TRBD2,TGTGCCAGCAGCTACCTCCCTAGCGGACTGAACACCGGGGAGCTGTTTTTT,CASSYLPSGLNTGELFF
TRBJ2-3,TRBV4-1,13,-,-,TGCGCCAGCAGCCAAAGCGGCACAGATACGCAGTATTTT,CASSQSGTDTQYF
TRBJ1-2,TRBV5-5,12,few,-,TGTGCCAGCAGCGGAGCCAACCTCGGCTACACCTTC,CASSGANLGYTF
TRBJ1-2,TRBV4-2,16,-,TRBD1,TGTGCCAGCAGCCAACTCTCGGACAGGTTGAACTATGGCTACACCTTC,CASSQLSDRLNYGYTF
TRBJ1-5,TRBV7-9,13,-,-,TGTGCCAGCAGCTTAGGGGCAGATCAGCCCCAGCATTTT,CASSLGADQPQHF
TRBJ1-1,TRBV5-5,14,-,TRBD1,TGTGCCAGCAGCTTACAGGGGGCGGACACTGAAGCTTTCTTT,CASSLQGADTEAFF
TRBJ1-2,TRBV28,13,once,-,TGTGCCAGCACCCCGACAGGTTTCTATGGCTACACCTTC,CASTPTGFYGYTF
TRBJ1-5,TRBV10-1,14,few,-,TGCGCCAGCCCCAGGGGTGCTGGCAATCAGCCCCAGCATTTT,CASPRGAGNQPQHF
TRBJ2-4,TRBV3-1/TRBV3-2,14,-,-,TGTGCCAGCAGCCCTGGGGGCGGGTCAAACATTCAGTACTTC,CASSPGGGSNIQYF
TRBJ2-7,TRBV7-2,15,-,TRBD2,TGTGCCAGCAGCTATAGCGGGGGGGGACAATACGAGCAGTACTTC,CASSYSGGGQYEQYF
TRBJ2-5,TRBV2,13,-,-,TGTGCCAGCAGATTACCGAGCGAGGAGACCCAGTACTTC,CASRLPSEETQYF
TRBJ1-1,TRBV14,14,-,-,TGTGCCAGCAGCCAAGTTTCCCGGGGCACTGAAGCTTTCTTT,CASSQVSRGTEAFF
TRBJ2-3,TRBV7-2,18,-,TRBD2,TGTGCCAGCAGCTTAATGGCTAGCGGGGGTCCTAGCACAGATACGCAGTATTTT,CASSLMASGGPSTDTQYF
TRBJ1-5,TRBV20-1,15,few,-,TGCAGTGCTAGTACGGGACAAATTAGCAATCAGCCCCAGCATTTT,CSASTGQISNQPQHF
TRBJ2-1,TRBV28,15,-,-,TGTGCCAGCAGTTTAGAAGGGACACCCTACAATGAGCAGTTCTTC,CASSLEGTPYNEQFF
TRBJ2-1,TRBV27,13,-,-,TGTGCCAGCAGCCTAGTTCCTGACAATGAGCAGTTCTTC,CASSLVPDNEQFF
TRBJ1-5,TRBV2,15,-,-,TGTGCCAGCAGTCGATACACGAACGGGGATCAGCCCCAGCATTTT,CASSRYTNGDQPQHF
TRBJ2-3,TRBV5-1,15,-,TRBD2,TGCGCCAGCAGCTTTAGCGGGAGGGCCGGGGATACGCAGTATTTT,CASSFSGRAGDTQYF
TRBJ2-1,TRBV6-5,15,few,TRBD1,TGTGCCACCTCTAGGACAGGGCCACCTTACAATGAGCAGTTCTTC,CATSRTGPPYNEQFF
TRBJ1-3,TRBV7-2,15,-,-,TGTGCCAGCAGCTTAAGCGGAACATCTGGAAACACCATATATTTT,CASSLSGTSGNTIYF
TRBJ1-6,TRBV4-2,18,-,TRBD1,TGTGCCAGCAGCCAAGATCCCGCCGGGACAGCCTTTAATTCACCCCTCCACTTT,CASSQDPAGTAFNSPLHF
TRBJ2-2,TRBV7-2,16,-,TRBD2,TGTGCCAGCAGCTTATCCCGGGGGGGGCTGATCGGGGAGCTGTTTTTT,CASSLSRGGLIGELFF
TRBJ1-3,TRBV9,15,-,-,TGTGCCAGCAGCGTTGGAGGGTCGTCTGGAAACACCATATATTTT,CASSVGGSSGNTIYF
TRBJ2-1,TRBV6-6,15,-,TRBD1,TGTGCCAGCAGTTCCGGGACAGGGGGCTACAATGAGCAGTTCTTC,CASSSGTGGYNEQFF
TRBJ2-7,TRBV5-1,17,-,TRBD2,TGCGCCAGCAGCTTGAGTAGCGGGGCCTCAAGCTCCTACGAGCAGTACTTC,CASSLSSGASSSYEQYF
TRBJ2-7,TRBV2,13,-,TRBD1,TGTGCCAGCAGTGGGGACAGGGCCTACGAGCAGTACTTC,CASSGDRAYEQYF
TRBJ2-3,TRBV4-2,18,-,TRBD2,TGTGCCAGCAGCCAAGGAACGCAGCGGGAGTCGGGCACAGATACGCAGTATTTT,CASSQGTQRESGTDTQYF
TRBJ1-4,TRBV6-1,15,-,-,TGTGCCAGCAGTGAAGCAAGGGGGGGTGTGGAAAAACTGTTTTTT,CASSEARGGVEKLFF
TRBJ2-2,TRBV7-3,14,once,TRBD1,TGTGCCAGCAGTCAGACAGGGCCCACCGGGGAGCTGTTTTTT,CASSQTGPTGELFF
TRBJ2-1,TRBV18,14,-,TRBD2,TGTGCCAGCTCACCAGGCGCGGGGGGGTATGAGCAGTTCTTC,CASSPGAGGYEQFF
TRBJ2-3,TRBV6-6,19,-,TRBD2,TGTGCCAGCAGCTTAACCGGGACTAGCGGGAGAGCCAGCACAGATACGCAGTATTTT,CASSLTGTSGRASTDTQYF
TRBJ1-5,TRBV30,14,-,-,TGTGCCTGGAGTGTAGCAGTTACGGGTCAGCCCCAGCATTTT,CAWSVAVTGQPQHF
TRBJ2-1,TRBV3-1/TRBV3-2,15,-,TRBD2,TGTGCCAGCAGAGGGCTAGCGGGAGGCTACAATGAGCAGTTCTTC,CASRGLAGGYNEQFF
TRBJ1-1,TRBV2,12,once,-,TGTGCCAGCAGTCCGTTGAACACTGAAGCTTTCTTT,CASSPLNTEAFF
TRBJ1-5,TRBV29-1,14,-,TRBD1,TGCAGCGTTGGCGGGCAGGGGGCAGGTCAGCCCCAGCATTTT,CSVGGQGAGQPQHF